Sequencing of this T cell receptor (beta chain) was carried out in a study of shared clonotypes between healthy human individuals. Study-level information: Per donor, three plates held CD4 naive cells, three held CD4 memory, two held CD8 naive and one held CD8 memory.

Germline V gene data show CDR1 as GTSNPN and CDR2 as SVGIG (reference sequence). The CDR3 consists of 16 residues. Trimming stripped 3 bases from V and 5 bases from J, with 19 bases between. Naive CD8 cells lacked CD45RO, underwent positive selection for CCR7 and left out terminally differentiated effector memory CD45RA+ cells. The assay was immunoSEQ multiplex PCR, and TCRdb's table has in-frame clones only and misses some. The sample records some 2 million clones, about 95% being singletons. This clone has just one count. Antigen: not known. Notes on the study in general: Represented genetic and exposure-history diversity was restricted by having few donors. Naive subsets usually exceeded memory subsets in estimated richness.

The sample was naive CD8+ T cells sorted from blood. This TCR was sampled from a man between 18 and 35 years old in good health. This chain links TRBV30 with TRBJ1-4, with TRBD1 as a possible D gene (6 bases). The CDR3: CAWSALGWGANEKLFF. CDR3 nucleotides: TGTGCCTGGAGCGCCCTTGGTTGGGGGGCGAATGAAAAACTGTTTTTT. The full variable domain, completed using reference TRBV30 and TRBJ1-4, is SQTIHQWPATLVQPVGSPLSLECTVEGTSNPNLYWYRQAAGRGLQLLFYSVGIGQISSEVPQNLSASRPQDRQFILSSKKLLLSDSGFYLCAWSALGWGANEKLFFGSGTQLSVL.